This T cell receptor (beta chain) was captured in a study of cytomegalovirus exposure and HLA in healthy donors. As for the study in general: A prior analysis found about 120 million unique TCR beta sequences from 150 million to 200 million T cells. Notes on the study in general: Altogether, some 170 TCR beta chains were recorded as cytomegalovirus-associated.

Germline assignment: CDR1 SGHRS and CDR2 YFSETQ. The CDR3 is 15 amino acids. V lost 3 bases to trimming and J lost 1 base; unmatched junction nucleotides: 2. In the PCR, 60 Vbeta and 13 Jbeta primers were used. Method: immunoSEQ multiplex PCR; TCRdb's copy keeps in-frame clones and lacks some. The sample lists 150,000 to 200,000 clones; 70% to 90% were seen once. A note on this clone: Its specificity is unknown. This sample includes further DNA sequences coding for the same CDR3.

The sequenced material came from PBMCs. This chain links TRBV5-1 with TRBJ2-3; the match to TRBD2 covers 10 bases. The TCR was taken from a man aged 18-30 years in good health and CMV-seropositive. CDR3 nucleotide sequence: TGCGCCAGCAGCTCTGGACTAGCGGGCACAGATACGCAGTATTTT. This gives the protein CASSSGLAGTDTQYF.